This is a list of T cell receptor beta chains from one sample in a study of cytomegalovirus exposure and HLA in healthy donors. Sequencing used immunoSEQ multiplex PCR; TCRdb keeps in-frame clones, though not all of them. The sample data list more than 95,000 clones. Source material: PBMCs. These receptors originate from a man aged 35 to 55 in good health and CMV-seronegative. CDR3s include the opening cysteine and the closing phenylalanine or tryptophan. A D gene is named only where the DNA matches it firmly.

j_call	d_call	v_call	cdr3_nt	cdr3_aa
TRBJ2-7	TRBD2	TRBV4-3	TGCGCCAGCAGCCAAGTACCGGGAGGGGCCTACGAGCAGTACTTC	CASSQVPGGAYEQYF
TRBJ2-7	TRBD1	TRBV28	TGTGCCAGCAGTTTACCAGGACAGGGGCGCGAGCAGTACTTC	CASSLPGQGREQYF
TRBJ2-1	TRBD1	TRBV6-5	TGTGCCAGCAGTTACTCGGACAGGGGAAGGGGTCAGTTCTTC	CASSYSDRGRGQFF
TRBJ2-7	TRBD2	TRBV10-1	TGCGCCAGCAGTCGGGGACTAGCGGGAGTTTTTAGCGAGCAGTACTTC	CASSRGLAGVFSEQYF
TRBJ2-4	TRBD2	TRBV29-1	TGCAGCGTTGTGACTAGCGGGTTTGCCAAAAACATTCAGTACTTC	CSVVTSGFAKNIQYF
TRBJ2-3	TRBD2	TRBV9	TGTGCCAGCAGCGTAGGAACAGCGGGACGCCCAGATACGCAGTATTTT	CASSVGTAGRPDTQYF
TRBJ1-2	NA	TRBV4-1	TGCGCCAGCAGCCAAGATGGCTCCAGGATCTATGGCTACACCTTC	CASSQDGSRIYGYTF
TRBJ2-3	NA	TRBV7-3	TGTGCCAGCAGCTTCCAGGGTGTAACGGATACGCAGTATTTT	CASSFQGVTDTQYF
TRBJ1-5	NA	TRBV4-2	TGTGCCAGCAGCCAGGCGCGGGGAGGTCGAGATCAGCCCCAGCATTTT	CASSQARGGRDQPQHF
TRBJ2-5	NA	TRBV13	TGTGCCAGCAGCTCAGACAGAGACCGCCAAGAGACCCAGTACTTC	CASSSDRDRQETQYF
TRBJ2-5	NA	TRBV4-1	TGCGCCAGCAGCCAAGGATCGGGTTTCAGAGAGACCCAGTACTTC	CASSQGSGFRETQYF
TRBJ2-5	TRBD1	TRBV5-1	TGCGCCAGCCAAGGTTCGGGACAGTCAGCATACGGGACCCAGTACTTC	CASQGSGQSAYGTQYF
TRBJ2-1	NA	TRBV11-3	TGTGCCAGCAGCTTGGGACAACTCAATGAGCAGTTCTTC	CASSLGQLNEQFF
TRBJ2-3	NA	TRBV6-1	TGTGCCAGCAGTGAGGACTTTGGGTTGACACACGATACGCAGTATTTT	CASSEDFGLTHDTQYF
TRBJ1-1	NA	TRBV10-1	TGCGCCAGCAGTGCAGGGATGATGGGCTTATTAAGTTACCCCCTGTTT	CASSAGMMGLLSYPLF
TRBJ2-5	NA	TRBV2	TGTGCCAGCAGTGAGAATAGCGCTCCCAAAGACACCCAGTACTTC	CASSENSAPKDTQYF
TRBJ1-6	NA	TRBV11-3	TGTGCCAGCAGTCGAGATCGGGGGTTGGTGTCCTATAATTCACCCCTCCACTTT	CASSRDRGLVSYNSPLHF
TRBJ1-1	TRBD1	TRBV6-9	TGTGCCAGCAGTTATTCCATGGAAGGACAGGAGAACACTGAAGCTTTCTTT	CASSYSMEGQENTEAFF
TRBJ2-7	NA	TRBV19	TGTGCCAGTAGTCAGGGCGAATTGCGGCAGTACTTC	CASSQGELRQYF
TRBJ1-3	NA	TRBV5-1	TGCGCCAGCAGCTTTGGTGGAGCGGGAAACACCATATATTTT	CASSFGGAGNTIYF
TRBJ2-7	NA	TRBV28	TGTGCCAGCAGTTTACGGTGGGGAGGCTACGAGCAGTACTTC	CASSLRWGGYEQYF
TRBJ2-4	TRBD1	TRBV28	TGTGCCAGCAGCTTACAGGGGGCGGGGAGAAACATTCAGTACTTC	CASSLQGAGRNIQYF
TRBJ1-4	NA	TRBV7-2	TGTGCCAGCAGCTACGCAGGGTTCTCTTCAGAAAAACTGTTTTTT	CASSYAGFSSEKLFF
TRBJ2-7	TRBD1	TRBV19	TGTGCCAGTAGTAGGGACAGGGTATCCTACGAGCAGTACTTC	CASSRDRVSYEQYF
TRBJ2-7	TRBD2	TRBV6-6	TGTGCCAGCACCTGGGAGGGGAGGGGCTACGAGCAGTACTTC	CASTWEGRGYEQYF
TRBJ2-2	NA	TRBV9	TGTGCCAGCAGCGTTCCCACAGACACCGGGGAGCTGTTTTTT	CASSVPTDTGELFF
TRBJ2-7	TRBD2	TRBV29-1	TGCAGCGTTGAAGGGGAGGGCTCCTACGAGCAGTACTTC	CSVEGEGSYEQYF
TRBJ2-7	TRBD1	TRBV2	TGTGCCAGCAGAAGGGACAGACAATCAACCTGGAGCTCCTACGAGCAGTACTTC	CASRRDRQSTWSSYEQYF